This T cell receptor (beta chain) was found in a study of spatial heterogeneity in lung cancer. MiXCR, applied by TCRdb to the 5' RACE reads, yields one record per CDR3 protein. Altogether about 7,700 distinct CDR3 sequences are present, about a sixth being singletons, with the ten largest covering more than 12%. In its sample, this clonotype was seen a few times. CDR3 length: 15 amino acids. Germline CDR1 and CDR2: LNHDA and SQIVND (reference sequence). The ends were cut back, 3 bases at V and 2 bases at J, with 13 bases in the middle. Time point: sample taken at primary tumor resection. Sequenced here: normal lung tissue next to the tumor, sampled at surgery. This chain joins TRBV19 and TRBJ1-2; TRBD1 is a possible D gene (6 bases). This TCR came from a male donor with early-stage non-small cell lung cancer. Here the CDR3 DNA reads TGTGCCAGTAGTATTGGACAGTACCTAAACTATGGCTACACCTTC. It yields the protein CASSIGQYLNYGYTF.